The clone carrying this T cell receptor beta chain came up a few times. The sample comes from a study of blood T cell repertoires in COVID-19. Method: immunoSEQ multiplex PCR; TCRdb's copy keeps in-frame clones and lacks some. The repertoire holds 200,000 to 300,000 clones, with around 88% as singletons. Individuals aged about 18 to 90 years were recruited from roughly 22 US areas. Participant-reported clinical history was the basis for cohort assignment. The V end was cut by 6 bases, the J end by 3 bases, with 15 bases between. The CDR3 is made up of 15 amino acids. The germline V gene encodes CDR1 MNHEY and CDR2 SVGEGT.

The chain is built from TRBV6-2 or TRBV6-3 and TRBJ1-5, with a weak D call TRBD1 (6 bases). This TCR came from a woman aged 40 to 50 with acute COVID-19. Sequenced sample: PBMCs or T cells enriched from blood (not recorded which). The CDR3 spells CASSRADSYNQPQHF. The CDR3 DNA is TGTGCCAGCAGCCGCGCGGACAGTTACAATCAGCCCCAGCATTTT.